This is a list of T cell receptor beta chains from one sample in a study of T cell repertoires in cytomegalovirus infection. TCRdb used MiXCR to reprocess the reads, holding one entry per CDR3 protein. The sample comprises about 180,000 distinct CDR3 sequences, approximately 15% of which are singletons, and more than 20% rests with the top ten. The material sequenced was PBMCs. The source is a human donor in good health (CMV status not recorded). Some clones in this sample may be carry-over from other donors' samples. CDR3s include the opening cysteine and the closing phenylalanine or tryptophan. A D gene is named only where the DNA matches it firmly. For some rows the clone size is stated as once, few or many, or as a class when expanded; others skip it.

size,D,V,J,CDR3,DNA
few,-,TRBV2,TRBJ1-1,CASSGNREAFF,TGTGCCAGCAGTGGGAACAGGGAAGCTTTCTTT
many,-,TRBV7-3,TRBJ2-7,CASSHGPLYEQYF,TGTGCCAGCAGCCATGGACCGTTGTACGAGCAGTACTTC
few,TRBD1,TRBV20-1,TRBJ1-2,CSALTGMGGYTF,TGCAGTGCTCTGACAGGGATGGGAGGCTACACCTTC
-,TRBD1,TRBV29-1,TRBJ2-7,CSVAGTGMTYGQYF,TGCAGCGTAGCCGGGACAGGGATGACATACGGGCAGTACTTC
few,-,TRBV6-1,TRBJ2-7,CASRNSRGPYEQYF,TGTGCCAGCAGGAACTCTCGGGGACCCTACGAGCAGTACTTC
many,TRBD2,TRBV7-2,TRBJ2-3,CASSYGTSGSGDTQYF,TGTGCCAGCAGCTACGGGACTAGCGGGAGTGGTGATACGCAGTATTTT
many,TRBD2,TRBV7-9,TRBJ2-1,CASRGAGGYNEQFF,TGTGCCAGCAGAGGGGCGGGAGGCTACAATGAGCAGTTCTTC
few,TRBD1,TRBV29-1,TRBJ2-5,CSAGTALGTQYF,TGCAGCGCCGGGACAGCCCTAGGGACCCAGTACTTC
many,-,TRBV7-9,TRBJ1-2,CASSPQGRGRANYGYTF,TGTGCCAGCAGCCCACAGGGAAGGGGGAGAGCTAACTATGGCTACACCTTC
-,-,TRBV7-2,TRBJ1-2,CASSLEQLGGYTF,TGTGCCAGCAGCTTAGAACAGCTTGGAGGCTACACCTTC
few,-,TRBV11-3,TRBJ2-2,CASSFGGGELFF,TGTGCCAGCAGCTTCGGTGGCGGGGAGCTGTTTTTT
-,-,TRBV20-1,TRBJ2-2,CSARRRARDTGELFF,TGCAGTGCTAGACGGAGGGCGCGGGACACCGGGGAGCTGTTTTTT
few,-,TRBV20-1,TRBJ1-1,CRDAEAFF,TGCAGAGACGCTGAAGCTTTCTTT
few,TRBD2,TRBV12-3/TRBV12-4,TRBJ2-3,CASSPLGLATDTQYF,TGTGCCAGCAGTCCCCTAGGACTAGCTACAGATACGCAGTATTTT
many,-,TRBV7-3,TRBJ1-1,CASSQGGGVYTEAFF,TGTGCCAGCAGCCAGGGTGGGGGGGTTTACACTGAAGCTTTCTTT
-,-,TRBV12-3/TRBV12-4,TRBJ1-2,CASSPGYTF,TGTGCCAGCAGTCCCGGCTACACCTTC
few,-,TRBV7-2,TRBJ2-2,CASSSIGAGELFF,TGTGCCAGCAGCAGCATTGGGGCCGGGGAGCTGTTTTTT
-,TRBD2,TRBV7-9,TRBJ2-7,CASSLAGAPGYEQSF,TGTGCAAGCAGCCTAGCGGGGGCCCCTGGCTACGAGCAGTCCTTC
-,TRBD1,TRBV7-2,TRBJ1-3,CASSPGQGNTIYF,TGTGCCAGCAGCCCGGGACAGGGGAACACCATATATTTT
-,-,TRBV12-3/TRBV12-4,TRBJ2-1,CASSLPRTYNEQFF,TGTGCCAGCAGTTTACCAAGGACCTACAATGAGCAGTTCTTC
many,TRBD2,TRBV6-2/TRBV6-3,TRBJ2-1,CASRLGLAKNEQFF,TGTGCCAGCAGGCTGGGACTAGCGAAAAATGAGCAGTTCTTC
many,-,TRBV12-3/TRBV12-4,TRBJ1-5,CASSLRLSGLYSNQPQHF,TGTGCCAGCAGTTTGAGACTCTCAGGGCTTTATAGCAATCAGCCCCAGCATTTT
-,TRBD1,TRBV2,TRBJ2-1,CASYRDRGTDEQFF,TGTGCCAGCTACCGGGACAGGGGTACGGATGAGCAGTTCTTC
few,TRBD1,TRBV28,TRBJ1-4,CASIPGTGGEKLFF,TGTGCCAGCATTCCTGGGACAGGGGGTGAAAAACTGTTTTTT
many,-,TRBV28,TRBJ1-5,CASNDDINQPQHF,TGTGCCAGCAATGACGACATCAATCAGCCCCAGCATTTT
few,TRBD1,TRBV29-1,TRBJ2-1,CSVHRGLGPNEQFF,TGCAGCGTCCACAGGGGATTGGGACCCAATGAGCAGTTCTTC
few,-,TRBV7-7,TRBJ2-2,CASSLAGGSGELFF,TGTGCCAGCAGCTTAGCGGGAGGCTCCGGGGAGCTGTTTTTT
many,-,TRBV7-2,TRBJ1-2,CASSPGPTTNYGYTF,TGTGCCAGCAGCCCGGGACCGACGACTAACTATGGCTACACCTTC
-,-,TRBV20-1,TRBJ1-2,CSARDPAYGYTF,TGCAGTGCTAGAGATCCGGCGTATGGCTACACCTTC
many,-,TRBV24-1,TRBJ2-7,CATSDGSRPGEQYF,TGTGCCACCAGTGACGGCTCCCGACCGGGTGAGCAGTACTTC
-,-,TRBV29-1,TRBJ1-1,CSVGPQMNTEAFF,TGCAGCGTTGGGCCCCAGATGAACACTGAAGCTTTCTTT
many,TRBD2,TRBV7-6,TRBJ2-5,CASSLNLAEGTQYF,TGTGCCAGCAGCTTAAACCTAGCGGAAGGGACCCAGTACTTC
many,-,TRBV25-1,TRBJ2-3,CASSESSSTDTQYF,TGTGCCAGCAGTGAATCTAGCAGCACAGATACGCAGTATTTT
many,TRBD2,TRBV28,TRBJ2-7,CASSLISSGRAFYEQYF,TGTGCCAGCAGTTTAATTTCTAGCGGGAGGGCTTTCTACGAGCAGTACTTC
few,-,TRBV12-3/TRBV12-4,TRBJ1-1,CASSLTEGTEAFF,TGTGCCAGCAGTTTAACTGAGGGGACTGAAGCTTTCTTT
many,-,TRBV5-1,TRBJ1-1,CASSFFARVGTEAFF,TGCGCCAGCAGCTTTTTTGCTCGGGTCGGCACTGAAGCTTTCTTT
few,-,TRBV13,TRBJ1-1,CASSPPFAGDTEAFF,TGTGCCAGCAGCCCCCCATTTGCAGGGGACACTGAAGCTTTCTTT
few,TRBD1,TRBV27,TRBJ1-5,CASSPSGGDQPQHF,TGTGCCAGCAGTCCGTCAGGGGGCGATCAGCCCCAGCATTTT
-,-,TRBV25-1,TRBJ1-1,CASSESGFGVKAFF,TGTGCCAGCAGTGAATCAGGTTTTGGTGTTAAGGCTTTCTTT
many,TRBD2,TRBV6-1,TRBJ2-1,CASSDQLAGGRFALAGNEQFF,TGTGCCAGCAGTGACCAACTAGCGGGGGGCCGATTCGCCCTTGCCGGCAATGAGCAGTTCTTC
once,-,TRBV5-8,TRBJ2-5,CASSHGTPLQETQYF,TGTGCCAGCAGCCATGGGACACCGTTGCAGGAGACCCAGTACTTC
-,-,TRBV5-1,TRBJ1-1,CASSLTGNGMNTEAFF,TGCGCCAGCAGCTTGACAGGGAACGGCATGAACACTGAAGCTTTCTTT
few,TRBD1,TRBV3-1,TRBJ2-2,CASSPVPGQPTGELFF,TGTGCCAGCAGCCCGGTCCCGGGACAGCCAACCGGGGAGCTGTTTTTT
many,-,TRBV7-2,TRBJ1-1,CASSLAKNTEAFF,TGTGCCAGCAGCTTAGCGAAGAACACTGAAGCTTTCTTT
-,-,TRBV7-9,TRBJ2-6,CASSLGRRVPGANVLTF,TGTGCCAGCAGCTTAGGGCGGAGAGTCCCTGGGGCCAACGTCCTGACTTTC
many,-,TRBV7-3,TRBJ1-1,CASSRGGSTEAFF,TGTGCCAGCTCGCGGGGCGGAAGCACTGAAGCTTTCTTT
-,TRBD1,TRBV27,TRBJ1-5,CASSFGQGVSQPQHF,TGTGCCAGCAGTTTCGGACAGGGGGTCAGTCAGCCCCAGCATTTT
many,-,TRBV7-9,TRBJ1-1,CASSAPRDRVTEAFF,TGTGCCAGCAGCGCCCCGAGGGATCGCGTCACTGAAGCTTTCTTT
many,TRBD2,TRBV12-3/TRBV12-4,TRBJ2-7,CASSFERGHTYEQYF,TGTGCCAGCAGTTTTGAGCGGGGTCATACCTACGAGCAGTACTTC
many,-,TRBV6-2/TRBV6-3,TRBJ2-4,CASSLDSAKNIQYF,TGTGCCAGCAGTCTCGACAGCGCCAAAAACATTCAGTACTTC
few,-,TRBV7-8,TRBJ2-1,CASSLTGTKNEQFF,TGTGCCAGCAGCCTTACCGGGACGAAGAATGAGCAGTTCTTC
-,-,TRBV29-1,TRBJ2-7,CSAEGGVVGEQYF,TGCAGCGCCGAAGGCGGAGTGGTTGGGGAGCAGTACTTC